This T cell receptor (beta chain) stems from a study of T cells in Graves' hyperthyroidism and ophthalmopathy. Amplification of TCR beta CDR3 regions was performed using RNA transcripts as template. Carried out on the TCR CDR3, a first-round RT-PCR used the HTBI primer set. TCRdb reanalysed the multiplex PCR reads using MiXCR and keeps one entry per CDR3 protein. The data contain hundreds of thousands of distinct CDR3 sequences, approximately 15% of them singletons. This clonotype appeared many times. The source material was blood. This clonotype originated in a young woman with Graves' hyperthyroidism.

The CDR3 DNA follows: TGCGCCAGCAGCCAAGATCTTGACTATTTGGCGCAGTATTTT. Translated, it gives CASSQDLDYLAQYF. The genes are TRBV4-3 and TRBJ2-3; the D gene is possibly TRBD2 (5 bases). Trimming left V 0 bases short and J 10 bases short, with 14 bases between. The CDR3 runs 14 residues. Per the germline V gene, CDR1 is LGHNA and CDR2 is YSLEER.